What follows are 24 T cell receptor beta chains derived from one specimen sequenced in a study of Graves' ophthalmopathy and Graves' hyperthyroidism. Researchers took RNA transcripts and amplified TCR beta CDR3 regions from them. Second-round multiplex PCR came after a first-round RT-PCR that employed HTBI primers. TCRdb called the multiplex PCR reads again in MiXCR, with one record for every CDR3 protein. The sample holds around 1.1 million distinct CDR3 sequences; about 35% are singletons and the top ten take over 8.5%. Sequencing used peripheral blood or thyroid tissue (not recorded which). Every receptor here comes from an adult man with Graves' hyperthyroidism.

This clonotype was seen at least ten times. CDR3 coding DNA: TGTGCCATCAGCCAGGGTAATGAAAAACTGTTTTTT. Encoded protein: CAISQGNEKLFF. This chain links TRBV10-3 with TRBJ1-4; possible D gene TRBD1, 5 bases. Looked up from germline, CDR1 is ENHRY and CDR2 is SYGVKD. Trimming took 6 bases from V and 4 from J, leaving 6 bases between them. CDR3 length equals 12 residues.

This clonotype was detected once. This sequence may be a read error, since a much larger clone differs from it by one base. The rearrangement links TRBV7-2 to TRBJ2-7, with 9 bases that match TRBD2. CDR3 size: 15 residues. Germline V CDR1 and CDR2: SGHTA, FQGNSA. V lost 5 bases and J lost 5; bases outside the gene matches: 10. CDR3 bases: TGTGCCAGCAGCCCCCTAGCGGGGCTAGAGAACGAGCAGTACTTC. Protein: CASSPLAGLENEQYF.

This clonotype was observed a few times. V and J are TRBV19 and TRBJ2-7, with 10 bases that match TRBD2. Looked up from germline, CDR1 is LNHDA and CDR2 is SQIVND (reference sequence). V gave up 4 bases and J gave up 2 bases; unmatched junction bases: 5. This CDR3 has 15 amino acids. Here the CDR3 reads CASSTTGTSAYEQYF. Written as DNA, the CDR3 is TGTGCCAGTAGTACAACCGGGACTAGCGCCTACGAGCAGTACTTC.

This clonotype was seen a few times. The chain links TRBV6-2 or TRBV6-3 to TRBJ1-6; D is uncertain. This CDR3 is 14 amino acids long. Trimming removed 10 bases at V and 3 bases at J, with 13 bases between. Germline CDR1 MNHEY, CDR2 SVGEGT. The CDR3 nucleotides read TGTGCCACCACCGCGATCGGCTATAATTCACCCCTCCACTTT. Translation: CATTAIGYNSPLHF.

This clonotype was detected once. The chain has TRBV29-1 and TRBJ2-7, with D perhaps matching TRBD2 (6 bases). Trimming removed 2 bases from V and 6 bases from J, with 11 bases in between. Per the germline V gene, CDR1 is SQVTM and CDR2 is ANQGSEA. The CDR3 loop spans 12 amino acids. The DNA of the CDR3 is TGCAGCGTTGAATCGGGAGTAGGCGAGCAGTACTTC. Translated, it gives CSVESGVGEQYF.

The sample holds a few counts of this clonotype. The gene calls are TRBV9 and TRBJ2-5; 8 bases align to TRBD1. The CDR3 consists of 16 residues. Unmatched junction bases numbered 15, after V lost 7 bases and J lost 4 bases. Germline CDR1 reads SGDLS; CDR2 reads YYNGEE. For the CDR3, the DNA is TGTGCCAGCTCACCGATGGACAGGGCGAGTCGAGAGACCCAGTACTTC. Translation gives CASSPMDRASRETQYF.

The gene calls are TRBV28 and TRBJ2-7; TRBD1 matches 7 bases. The ends lost 6 bases at V and 3 bases at J; junction bases unmatched: 11. Germline V CDR1 and CDR2: MDHEN, SYDVKM. The CDR3 consists of 15 residues. In DNA form, the CDR3 reads TGTGCCAGCAGCCTAGGACAGGAGCCGCTCTACGAGCAGTACTTC. As protein: CASSLGQEPLYEQYF.

The chain recombines TRBV9 with TRBJ1-3; 7 bases match TRBD1. CDR3 size: 14 residues. Germline-derived CDR1 and CDR2 are SGDLS and YYNGEE. The junction had 4 bases not matched to a gene; V was cut back by 7 bases and J by 0 bases. CDR3 coding DNA: TGTGCCAGCGGGACAGCCTCCTCTGGAAACACCATATATTTT. Residues: CASGTASSGNTIYF.

In its sample, this clonotype was seen a few times. V is TRBV7-9 and J is TRBJ2-1; D gene unclear. The CDR3 runs to 13 residues. CDR1 is SEHNR and CDR2 is FQNEAQ in the germline V gene (reference sequence). V gave up 1 base and J gave up 3 bases, with 4 bases separating them. The CDR3 here is CASSLDGYNEQFF. The CDR3 nucleotides read TGTGCCAGCAGCTTAGACGGCTACAATGAGCAGTTCTTC.

V is TRBV20-1 and J is TRBJ2-2, with TRBD2 matching 9 bases. The CDR3 has 13 residues. CDR1 and CDR2 (germline): DFQATT, SNEGSKA (reference sequence). CDR3 region: CGGRAPNTGELFF. The DNA of the CDR3 is TGCGGCGGGAGGGCCCCGAACACCGGGGAGCTGTTTTTT.

This clonotype was observed at least ten times. V and J are TRBV20-1 and TRBJ1-6; TRBD1 is a possible D gene (6 bases). This CDR3 has 15 amino acids. V was shortened by 0 bases and J by 10 bases, with 16 bases between the two germline ends. Germline CDR1 reads DFQATT; CDR2 reads SNEGSKA (reference sequence). CDR3 nucleotide sequence: TGCAGTGCTAGAGACCGCAGGGGAAAGAGGTCACCCCTCCACTTT. Translated, it gives CSARDRRGKRSPLHF.

This clonotype appeared many times. The chain joins TRBV12-3 or TRBV12-4 to TRBJ2-5; no clear D gene. This CDR3 is built from 15 residues. V was cut by 3 bases and J by 2 bases, with 13 bases left in between. The CDR3: CASSFLRQEQETQYF. DNA of the CDR3: TGTGCCAGCAGTTTCCTCCGGCAGGAACAAGAGACCCAGTACTTC.

This clonotype was seen a few times. The genes are TRBV29-1 and TRBJ2-5, with 8 bases aligning to TRBD1. The ends lost 5 bases at V and 4 bases at J; junction bases unmatched: 3. This CDR3 comprises 12 residues. Germline V CDR1 and CDR2: SQVTM, ANQGSEA. The CDR3 here is CSVSQGAETQYF. The DNA of the CDR3 is TGCAGCGTTTCCCAGGGGGCAGAGACCCAGTACTTC.

This sequence joins TRBV25-1 and TRBJ1-1; weak D call: TRBD1 (6 bases). This CDR3 spans 16 amino acids. V shed 3 bases and J shed 1 base, with 15 bases lying between them. Germline V gene lookup returns CDR1 MGHDK and CDR2 SYGVNS. In DNA, the CDR3 is TGTGCCAGCAGTGACTCAGGGGACGGAAAGAACACTGAAGCTTTCTTT. Protein: CASSDSGDGKNTEAFF.

The chain links TRBV5-6 to TRBJ1-2; 7 nucleotides agree with TRBD1. V gave up 3 bases and J gave up 4 bases; unmatched junction bases: 12. The CDR3 is 16 amino acids. CDR1 SGHDT and CDR2 YYEEEE come from the germline V gene. In DNA form, the CDR3 reads TGTGCCAGCAGCTCTGCCATGACAGGGCTAATCTATGGCTACACCTTC. Protein product: CASSSAMTGLIYGYTF.

This clonotype occurred many times. This sequence joins TRBV19 and TRBJ2-7, with 7 bases matching TRBD2. Looked up from germline, CDR1 is LNHDA and CDR2 is SQIVND (reference sequence). This CDR3 is 13 amino acids long. J lost 2 bases, V lost 3 bases, and 1 base had no gene match. CDR3 in DNA: TGTGCCAGTAGTATTGGGGGGGCCTACGAGCAGTACTTC. This sequence encodes CASSIGGAYEQYF.

The genes are TRBV15 and TRBJ1-4, with 9 nucleotides matching TRBD1. Per the germline V gene, CDR1 is LNHNV and CDR2 is YYDKDF (reference sequence). CDR3 length: 15 amino acids. V was pared by 3 bases and J by 4 bases, with 3 bases of the junction left unmatched. The CDR3 loop reads CATSRGTGNNEKLFF. CDR3 coding DNA: TGTGCCACCAGCAGGGGGACAGGGAATAATGAAAAACTGTTTTTT.

In this sample, this clonotype turned up a few times. The genes are TRBV19 and TRBJ2-7; perhaps TRBD1 as D (5 bases). The V end was cut by 4 bases, the J end by 2 bases, with 15 bases between. The CDR3 is made up of 15 amino acids. Germline V lookup: CDR1 LNHDA, CDR2 SQIVND (reference sequence). This CDR3 reads CASSTPGKRPYEQYF. DNA of the CDR3: TGTGCCAGTAGTACGCCAGGGAAACGACCCTACGAGCAGTACTTC.

The genes are TRBV29-1 and TRBJ2-5; maybe TRBD1 (5 bases). The CDR3 extends over 13 amino acids. Trimming pared 7 bases from V and 1 base from J, leaving 13 bases between. Germline V gene sequence: CDR1 SQVTM, CDR2 ANQGSEA. CDR3 protein: CSGATGFQETQYF. The CDR3 DNA reads TGCAGCGGAGCAACAGGATTCCAAGAGACCCAGTACTTC.

This chain uses TRBV19 with TRBJ1-5; 7 bases align to TRBD1. J lost 4 bases, V lost 3 bases, and 6 bases had no gene match. The CDR3 runs to 15 residues. Germline values: CDR1 LNHDA, CDR2 SQIVND (reference sequence). CDR3: CASSITGVRNQPQHF. As DNA, the CDR3 is TGTGCCAGTAGTATTACAGGGGTGAGGAATCAGCCCCAGCATTTT.

The chain employs TRBV7-8 and TRBJ2-7; D is unresolved. The CDR3 is 12 amino acids. Between the trimmed V and J ends, which lost 4 bases and 6 bases, there was a span of 10 bases. Germline values: CDR1 SGHVS, CDR2 FQNEAQ. The CDR3, as DNA: TGTGCCAGCAGCTGGGCAGCTCCCGAGCAGTACTTC. Its protein is CASSWAAPEQYF.

On this clonotype: Its ends do not fully match the called genes, so a read error is possible. This chain uses TRBV5-1 with TRBJ2-6, with D unresolved. CDR1 and CDR2 from the germline V gene are SGHRS and YFSETQ. The CDR3 totals 17 residues. The chain's CDR3 is CASSTQEGISGANVLTF. As DNA, the CDR3 is TGTGCCAGCAGCACTCAAGAAGGGATCTCTGGGGCCAACGTCCTGACTTTC.

The chain employs TRBV28 and TRBJ1-6; D is possibly TRBD1 (5 bases). Germline V gene sequence: CDR1 MDHEN, CDR2 SYDVKM. The length of the CDR3 is 17 residues. Trimming removed 6 bases from V and 8 bases from J, with 23 bases in between. CDR3 in amino acids: CASRRPVGTPWYSPLHF. CDR3 in DNA: TGTGCCAGCAGACGCCCCGTGGGGACTCCTTGGTATTCACCCCTCCACTTT.

This clonotype was seen many times. This chain connects TRBV29-1 to TRBJ2-2, with 7 bases matching TRBD1. The CDR3 covers 15 residues. Germline assignment: CDR1 SQVTM and CDR2 ANQGSEA. V lost 7 bases and J lost 4; bases outside the gene matches: 12. CDR3 nucleotide sequence: TGCAGCGCCCAGCTTCGGCCAGGGGGCACCGGGGAGCTGTTTTTT. Translating gives CSAQLRPGGTGELFF.